The 20 T cell receptor beta chains reported below all come from one sample, sequenced in a study of blood T cell repertoires in COVID-19. Profiled with immunoSEQ multiplex PCR; TCRdb holds only in-frame clones, not every one. The sample shows some 180,000 clones, around 86% of them seen only once. Sample: peripheral blood. The receptors originated from a woman at least 80 years old with COVID-19, enrolled during active disease.

This chain uses TRBV28 with TRBJ1-3; perhaps TRBD1 as D (6 bases). The V and J ends lost 5 bases and 0 bases respectively, with 23 bases between them. Looked up from germline, CDR1 is MDHEN and CDR2 is SYDVKM. This CDR3 has 19 amino acids. Written as DNA, the CDR3 is TGTGCCAGCAGTCCCCGGAAGGGGGGGATAGTAAACTCTGGAAACACCATATATTTT. Its translation: CASSPRKGGIVNSGNTIYF. Full variable domain (missing parts from reference TRBV28 and TRBJ1-3): DVKVTQSSRYLVKRTGEKVFLECVQDMDHENMFWYRQDPGLGLRLIYFSYDVKMKEKGDIPEGYSVSREKKERFSLILESASTNQTSMYLCASSPRKGGIVNSGNTIYFGEGSWLTVV.

The gene calls are TRBV20-1 and TRBJ2-1, with 9 bases identical to TRBD2. The CDR3 totals 14 residues. Losses at the gene ends were 3 bases for V and 4 bases for J; bases not matched to a gene: 4. In germline, CDR1 is DFQATT, CDR2 SNEGSKA (reference sequence). The CDR3 loop is CSASRGRVYNEQFF. DNA of the CDR3: TGCAGTGCTAGTCGCGGGAGGGTTTACAATGAGCAGTTCTTC.

This clone has a single count. J is TRBJ1-2 and V is TRBV28; 8 bases match TRBD1. The V and J ends lost 2 bases and 8 bases, in that order; junction bases with no gene match: 7. Germline V gives CDR1 MDHEN, CDR2 SYDVKM. This CDR3 is built from 14 residues. The CDR3 coding sequence is TGTGCCAGCAGTTTACAGGGGGCGCTTCCCGGCTACACCTTC. It translates to CASSLQGALPGYTF.

The chain recombines TRBV28 with TRBJ1-2; 7 bases match TRBD1. The CDR3 extends over 13 amino acids. CDR1 and CDR2 (germline): MDHEN, SYDVKM. With V trimmed by 6 bases and J by 6 bases, 7 bases remained unmatched. The CDR3 spells CASRETGVDGYTF. CDR3 in DNA: TGTGCCAGCAGGGAAACAGGGGTGGATGGCTACACCTTC.

CDR3 DNA sequence: TGTGCCAGCAGCTTGGGGGGACTAGCGGGGCATCAAGAGACCCAGTACTTC. It encodes CASSLGGLAGHQETQYF. V gene TRBV5-4 combines with J gene TRBJ2-5, with 13 positions matching TRBD2. CDR3 length equals 17 residues. Trimming cost V 0 bases and J 2 bases; bases outside gene matches: 4. Germline-derived CDR1 and CDR2 are SGHNT and YYREEE (reference sequence).

The rearrangement joins TRBV7-6 to TRBJ2-7; 7 bases map to TRBD2. The V gene end was trimmed by 5 bases and the J gene end by 0 bases; junction bases not matched to a gene: 13. The CDR3 length is 17 residues. From germline, CDR1 is SGHVS and CDR2 FNYEAQ. DNA of the CDR3: TGTGCCAGCAGCCGACTTCCTGTGGGGGGGATCTCCTACGAGCAGTACTTC. Its protein is CASSRLPVGGISYEQYF. The entire variable domain, with the rest obtained from reference TRBV7-6 and TRBJ2-7, is as follows: GAGVSQSPRYKVTKRGQDVALRCDPISGHVSLYWYRQALGQGPEFLTYFNYEAQQDKSGLPNDRFSAERPEGSISTLTIQRTEQRDSAMYRCASSRLPVGGISYEQYFGPGTRLTVT.

V is TRBV2 and J is TRBJ1-3; 7 positions agree with TRBD1. This CDR3 has 16 residues. V was clipped by 2 bases and J by 3 bases; unmatched bases: 7. From germline, CDR1 is SNHLY and CDR2 FYNNEI. The CDR3 DNA sequence: TGTGCCAGCAGTGAAAAGAGACAGGGTGTTGGAAACACCATATATTTT. Encoded protein: CASSEKRQGVGNTIYF.

The chain uses TRBV20-1 and TRBJ2-7; D is uncertain. The CDR3 covers 14 residues. Deletions cut 3 bases from V and 1 base from J, with 13 bases between. Germline CDR1 DFQATT, CDR2 SNEGSKA (reference sequence). The CDR3 coding sequence is TGCAGTGCTAGTGGAGTAGCCGGGTCCTACGAGCAGTACTTC. This encodes CSASGVAGSYEQYF.

This chain uses TRBV12-5 with TRBJ2-6; unclear D gene. Germline CDR1 and CDR2: LGHNT and FRNRAP. CDR3 length: 12 amino acids. V lost 6 bases and J lost 3, with 3 bases in between. The DNA of the CDR3 is TGTGCTAGTGGCCTTGGGGCCAACGTCCTGACTTTC. This gives the protein CASGLGANVLTF.

This chain links TRBV18 with TRBJ2-1; 9 bases map to TRBD2. CDR3 length: 15 residues. Trimming at V came to 5 bases and at J to 8 bases, leaving 10 bases not matched to a gene. The germline CDR1 and CDR2 sequences are KGHSH and LQKENI. The CDR3 DNA reads TGTGCCAGCTCAAAGGAAGTTAGCGGGAGTTATGAGCAGTTCTTC. Translation gives CASSKEVSGSYEQFF.

This chain links TRBV11-2 with TRBJ2-7, with 8 bases identical to TRBD1. Germline V gene data show CDR1 as SGHAT and CDR2 as FQNNGV. V was clipped by 1 base and J by 2 bases; unmatched bases: 10. The CDR3 totals 17 residues. The CDR3 here is CASSLVGGGTGAYEQYF. The CDR3 DNA reads TGTGCCAGCAGCTTAGTGGGAGGTGGGACAGGCGCCTACGAGCAGTACTTC.

The chain combines TRBV19 with TRBJ1-1, with 9 bases that match TRBD1. Germline V lookup: CDR1 LNHDA, CDR2 SQIVND (reference sequence). The junction had 1 base not matched to a gene; V was cut back by 4 bases and J by 1 base. The CDR3 is 14 amino acids. The CDR3 here is CASSTDRGNTEAFF. The CDR3 DNA reads as TGTGCCAGTAGTACGGACAGGGGGAACACTGAAGCTTTCTTT.

The chain carries TRBV18 and TRBJ2-1, with TRBD2 identical over 10 bases. CDR1 is KGHSH, CDR2 LQKENI, per germline. This CDR3 has 15 residues. After removal of 3 bases from V and 7 bases from J, the junction contained 6 bases not matched to a gene. CDR3 sequence reads: CASSPPSGRFNEQFF. The CDR3 bases are TGTGCCAGCTCACCCCCTAGCGGGAGATTTAATGAGCAGTTCTTC.

The rearrangement links TRBV6-6 to TRBJ1-2; D gene ambiguous. The V gene lost 6 bases and the J gene lost 4 bases, with 12 bases spanning the gap. The CDR3 sequence is 13 residues long. Germline V lookup: CDR1 MNHNY, CDR2 SVGAGI (reference sequence). This CDR3 is CASSTRQVYGYTF. For the CDR3, the DNA is TGTGCCAGCAGCACCAGGCAGGTCTATGGCTACACCTTC.

The chain joins TRBV5-1 to TRBJ1-1; D is undetermined. Germline CDR1 SGHRS, CDR2 YFSETQ. The CDR3 runs 14 residues. Trimming removed 4 bases from V and 0 bases from J, with 10 bases in between. The CDR3 is CASSGELMNTEAFF. CDR3 nucleotide sequence: TGCGCCAGCAGCGGGGAGCTCATGAACACTGAAGCTTTCTTT. The whole variable domain, remainder taken from reference TRBV5-1 and TRBJ1-1, is KAGVTQTPRYLIKTRGQQVTLSCSPISGHRSVSWYQQTPGQGLQFLFEYFSETQRNKGNFPGRFSGRQFSNSRSEMNVSTLELGDSALYLCASSGELMNTEAFFGQGTRLTVV.

The chain combines TRBV11-3 with TRBJ1-2; D is uncertain. Trimming removed 0 bases from V and 0 bases from J, with 11 bases in between. CDR1 SGHNT and CDR2 YENEEA come from the germline V gene. This CDR3 is 16 amino acids long. The CDR3 sequence: CASSLEAAVTNYGYTF. The CDR3 DNA sequence: TGTGCCAGCAGCTTAGAGGCGGCAGTTACTAACTATGGCTACACCTTC. The full variable domain, in which reference TRBV11-3 and TRBJ1-2 provide the parts outside the CDR3, is EAGVVQSPRYKIIEKKQPVAFWCNPISGHNTLYWYLQNLGQGPELLIRYENEEAVDDSQLPKDRFSAERLKGVDSTLKIQPAELGDSAVYLCASSLEAAVTNYGYTFGSGTRLTVV.

This clone was detected a few times. V is TRBV28 and J is TRBJ2-7; TRBD2 matches 10 bases. The germline CDR1 and CDR2 sequences are MDHEN and SYDVKM. This CDR3 region has 15 residues. J was trimmed by 2 bases and V by 6 bases; bases with no gene match: 7. CDR3 sequence: CASRPPLAGPYEQYF. In DNA, the CDR3 is TGTGCCAGCAGGCCGCCACTAGCGGGGCCCTACGAGCAGTACTTC.

For the CDR3, the DNA is TGTGCCAGCAGCTTTCTAGCGAACACTGAAGCTTTCTTT. It codes for CASSFLANTEAFF. J is TRBJ1-1 and V is TRBV7-8; D is uncertain. The CDR3 length is 13 residues. V lost 3 bases and J lost 1, with 6 bases in between. Germline V lookup: CDR1 SGHVS, CDR2 FQNEAQ. Based on the CDR3 plus reference TRBV7-8 and TRBJ1-1, the full variable domain is GAGVSQSPRYKVAKRGQDVALRCDPISGHVSLFWYQQALGQGPEFLTYFQNEAQLDKSGLPSDRFFAERPEGSVSTLKIQRTQQEDSAVYLCASSFLANTEAFFGQGTRLTVV.

The CDR3 sequence is CASNRGGDTEAFF. DNA of the CDR3: TGTGCCAGCAACCGCGGGGGTGACACTGAAGCTTTCTTT. The V gene is TRBV28, the J gene TRBJ1-1; D might be TRBD1 (5 bases). The CDR3 contains 13 residues. CDR1 MDHEN and CDR2 SYDVKM come from the germline V gene. The V end was cut by 7 bases, the J end by 3 bases, with 12 bases between.

V usage is TRBV5-6 and J usage is TRBJ1-2, with a weak D call TRBD1 (5 bases). CDR3 size: 16 residues. Deletions cut 5 bases from V and 1 base from J, with 18 bases between. Per the germline V gene, CDR1 is SGHDT and CDR2 is YYEEEE. CDR3 in amino acids: CASRTWTGGINYGYTF. The CDR3 nucleotides are TGTGCCAGCAGAACGTGGACCGGGGGAATTAACTATGGCTACACCTTC.